These T cell receptor beta chains were read from a single sample in a study of blood T cell repertoires in COVID-19. The assay was immunoSEQ multiplex PCR, and TCRdb's table has in-frame clones only and misses some. In the table there are approximately 220,000 clones, 70% to 90% of which are singletons. Source material: peripheral blood. All receptors derive from a man between 35 and 55 years old with acute or convalescent COVID-19. Both conserved end residues are part of each CDR3. The order of the fields is clone size, D gene, V gene, J gene, CDR3 DNA, CDR3 protein. The D gene is left open where the match is weak. Clone size is stated in some rows and not others, as once, few, many or a class when expanded.

abundance: NA
d_gene: NA
v_gene: TRBV19
j_gene: TRBJ1-4
CDR3nt: TGTGCCAGTAGTATCCTTGCAACTAATGAAAAACTGTTTTTT
CDR3aa: CASSILATNEKLFF

abundance: NA
d_gene: NA
v_gene: TRBV28
j_gene: TRBJ1-4
CDR3nt: TGTGCCAGCAGTTTACCAGGGTTTAATGAAAAACTGTTTTTT
CDR3aa: CASSLPGFNEKLFF

abundance: NA
d_gene: TRBD1
v_gene: TRBV19
j_gene: TRBJ1-4
CDR3nt: TGTGCCAGTAGTATAGCTACAGGGGGCGTTAATGAAAAACTGTTTTTT
CDR3aa: CASSIATGGVNEKLFF

abundance: NA
d_gene: TRBD1
v_gene: TRBV5-5
j_gene: TRBJ1-2
CDR3nt: TGTGCCAGCAGCTCGGGACAGACTTTCTATGGCTACACCTTC
CDR3aa: CASSSGQTFYGYTF

abundance: NA
d_gene: TRBD2
v_gene: TRBV27
j_gene: TRBJ2-3
CDR3nt: TGTGCCAGCAACCTACTAGCGGGAGCAGATACGCAGTATTTT
CDR3aa: CASNLLAGADTQYF

abundance: NA
d_gene: TRBD1
v_gene: TRBV5-8
j_gene: TRBJ1-1
CDR3nt: TGTGCCAGCAGCTCCTACAGGGGGCTGAACACTGAAGCTTTCTTT
CDR3aa: CASSSYRGLNTEAFF

abundance: NA
d_gene: TRBD1
v_gene: TRBV5-1
j_gene: TRBJ1-2
CDR3nt: TGCGCCAGCAGCTTGGAAGGGGGCTCCTATGGCTACACCTTC
CDR3aa: CASSLEGGSYGYTF

abundance: NA
d_gene: TRBD1
v_gene: TRBV27
j_gene: TRBJ2-1
CDR3nt: TGTGCCAGCAGTGACAGGGGAATCTCGGTCTCCTACAATGAGCAGTTCTTC
CDR3aa: CASSDRGISVSYNEQFF

abundance: once
d_gene: NA
v_gene: TRBV19
j_gene: TRBJ1-1
CDR3nt: TGTGCCAGTAGTAGGGTGGTTATGCGGGCAGGGGACCCGAACACTGAAGCTTTCTTT
CDR3aa: CASSRVVMRAGDPNTEAFF

abundance: NA
d_gene: TRBD2
v_gene: TRBV19
j_gene: TRBJ2-1
CDR3nt: TGTGCCAGTAATGCCCCCGAGACCGGGACTAGCGGATACAATGAGCAGTTCTTC
CDR3aa: CASNAPETGTSGYNEQFF

abundance: NA
d_gene: TRBD2
v_gene: TRBV18
j_gene: TRBJ2-7
CDR3nt: TGTGCCAGCTCGTCTGCGCAGGGAGGAACTAGCGGGAGGGAGTCCTACGAGCAGTACTTC
CDR3aa: CASSSAQGGTSGRESYEQYF

abundance: NA
d_gene: TRBD1
v_gene: TRBV11-2
j_gene: TRBJ2-7
CDR3nt: TGTGCCAGCAGCTTAGCCGACAGGGGCGCATACGAGCAGTACTTC
CDR3aa: CASSLADRGAYEQYF

abundance: NA
d_gene: NA
v_gene: TRBV5-6
j_gene: TRBJ1-1
CDR3nt: TGTGCCAGCAGCTTGGGTCAGATGAACACTGAAGCTTTCTTT
CDR3aa: CASSLGQMNTEAFF

abundance: few
d_gene: NA
v_gene: TRBV6-5
j_gene: TRBJ2-1
CDR3nt: TGTGCCGCCTCCGACAGGCGCAATGAGCAGTTCTTC
CDR3aa: CAASDRRNEQFF

abundance: NA
d_gene: TRBD1
v_gene: TRBV10-2
j_gene: TRBJ2-3
CDR3nt: TGCGCCAGCAGAACCGGACAGGGTAGGGCAGATACGCAGTATTTT
CDR3aa: CASRTGQGRADTQYF

abundance: NA
d_gene: TRBD1
v_gene: TRBV25-1
j_gene: TRBJ1-2
CDR3nt: TGTGCCAGCAGACGAACAGGGGCCTTCGGTGGCTACACCTTC
CDR3aa: CASRRTGAFGGYTF

abundance: NA
d_gene: NA
v_gene: TRBV19
j_gene: TRBJ1-5
CDR3nt: TGTGCCAGTTCCGGGGAAGTTCCCAATCAGCCCCAGCATTTT
CDR3aa: CASSGEVPNQPQHF

abundance: NA
d_gene: NA
v_gene: TRBV6-6
j_gene: TRBJ2-3
CDR3nt: TGTGCCAGCAGTAATTCAGCGACGCAGTATTTT
CDR3aa: CASSNSATQYF

abundance: few
d_gene: NA
v_gene: TRBV10-3
j_gene: TRBJ1-5
CDR3nt: TGTGCCATCAGTGAAAGCAGCGGCAATCAGCCCCAGCATTTT
CDR3aa: CAISESSGNQPQHF

abundance: NA
d_gene: TRBD2
v_gene: TRBV6-5
j_gene: TRBJ2-1
CDR3nt: TGTGCCAGCAGTTACGGGGTTAGCGGGGGGGCCTATGAGCAGTTCTTC
CDR3aa: CASSYGVSGGAYEQFF

abundance: NA
d_gene: TRBD1
v_gene: TRBV3-1/TRBV3-2
j_gene: TRBJ1-5
CDR3nt: TGTGCCAGCAGCCAGTCCGGGACAGGGAATCAGCCCCAGCATTTT
CDR3aa: CASSQSGTGNQPQHF

abundance: NA
d_gene: NA
v_gene: TRBV19
j_gene: TRBJ1-5
CDR3nt: TGTGCCAGCGGAAACAGGGAATGGAATCAGCCCCAGCATTTT
CDR3aa: CASGNREWNQPQHF

abundance: NA
d_gene: NA
v_gene: TRBV3-1/TRBV3-2
j_gene: TRBJ1-1
CDR3nt: TGTGCCAGCAGCCAAGAGGCCCCGAACACTGAAGCTTTCTTT
CDR3aa: CASSQEAPNTEAFF

abundance: few
d_gene: TRBD1
v_gene: TRBV6-4
j_gene: TRBJ1-4
CDR3nt: TGTGCCAGCAGTCGGGACAGGGATGAAAAACTGTTTTTT
CDR3aa: CASSRDRDEKLFF

abundance: NA
d_gene: TRBD2
v_gene: TRBV5-1
j_gene: TRBJ2-1
CDR3nt: TGCGCCAGCAGCTTGGGACTAGCGGGGGGGAGCCCGTTCTTC
CDR3aa: CASSLGLAGGSPFF

abundance: NA
d_gene: NA
v_gene: TRBV30
j_gene: TRBJ1-4
CDR3nt: TGTGCCTGGAGTGGAGAGGGAAATGAAAAACTGTTTTTT
CDR3aa: CAWSGEGNEKLFF

abundance: NA
d_gene: NA
v_gene: TRBV19
j_gene: TRBJ1-5
CDR3nt: TGTGCCAGTAGTATAAAGGGGCAGGGCATTCAGCCCCAGCATTTT
CDR3aa: CASSIKGQGIQPQHF

abundance: NA
d_gene: NA
v_gene: TRBV4-3
j_gene: TRBJ1-1
CDR3nt: TGCGCCAGCAGCCAAGACGGGACACCGAGCACTGAAGCTTTCTTT
CDR3aa: CASSQDGTPSTEAFF

abundance: NA
d_gene: TRBD1
v_gene: TRBV18
j_gene: TRBJ1-5
CDR3nt: TGTGCCAGCTCACCGGGACAGGGCAATCAGCCCCAGCATTTT
CDR3aa: CASSPGQGNQPQHF

abundance: once
d_gene: TRBD1
v_gene: TRBV18
j_gene: TRBJ1-1
CDR3nt: TGTGCCAGCTCACCACCCGGGACAGGGGTTGCTGAAGCTTTCTTT
CDR3aa: CASSPPGTGVAEAFF

abundance: NA
d_gene: TRBD2
v_gene: TRBV19
j_gene: TRBJ2-7
CDR3nt: TGTGCCAGTAGTCGAACTAGCGGAAGTTACGAGCAGTACTTC
CDR3aa: CASSRTSGSYEQYF

abundance: NA
d_gene: NA
v_gene: TRBV28
j_gene: TRBJ1-5
CDR3nt: TGTGCCAGCAGGGGACTGAGACAGCCCCAGCATTTT
CDR3aa: CASRGLRQPQHF

abundance: NA
d_gene: NA
v_gene: TRBV30
j_gene: TRBJ1-6
CDR3nt: TGTGCCTGGAGACGACAGAGCTCCTATAATTCACCCCTCCACTTT
CDR3aa: CAWRRQSSYNSPLHF

abundance: NA
d_gene: NA
v_gene: TRBV5-4
j_gene: TRBJ1-3
CDR3nt: TGTGCCAGCAGCTTGGGCGGAGTGGTCTCTGGAAACACCATATATTTT
CDR3aa: CASSLGGVVSGNTIYF

abundance: NA
d_gene: TRBD2
v_gene: TRBV7-9
j_gene: TRBJ2-1
CDR3nt: TGTGCCAGCAGCCCCGGTATCGGGAGGCGGGGTACAGTCGATGAGCAGTTCTTC
CDR3aa: CASSPGIGRRGTVDEQFF

abundance: NA
d_gene: TRBD2
v_gene: TRBV18
j_gene: TRBJ2-7
CDR3nt: TGTGCCAGCTCACCACGCCCCCAGCGGGGGATGTCCTACGAGCAGTACTTC
CDR3aa: CASSPRPQRGMSYEQYF

abundance: NA
d_gene: NA
v_gene: TRBV5-1
j_gene: TRBJ2-3
CDR3nt: TGCGCCAGCAGCTTGGCGGCGGGGCTGGCAGATACGCAGTATTTT
CDR3aa: CASSLAAGLADTQYF

abundance: NA
d_gene: NA
v_gene: TRBV11-2
j_gene: TRBJ2-1
CDR3nt: TGTGCCAGCAGCTTAGGACAGTCCTCCTACAATGAGCAGTTCTTC
CDR3aa: CASSLGQSSYNEQFF

abundance: NA
d_gene: TRBD1
v_gene: TRBV11-2
j_gene: TRBJ1-2
CDR3nt: TGTGCCAGCAGCTTAGGTGGACAGGGTTGGGGCTACACCTTC
CDR3aa: CASSLGGQGWGYTF

abundance: NA
d_gene: NA
v_gene: TRBV11-2
j_gene: TRBJ2-7
CDR3nt: TGTGCCAGCAGCCCGGGAAACGTCTACGAGCAGTACTTC
CDR3aa: CASSPGNVYEQYF

abundance: NA
d_gene: NA
v_gene: TRBV18
j_gene: TRBJ1-1
CDR3nt: TGTGCCAGCTCGTCAGACTCCGGTCGTCATAATGCTTTCTTT
CDR3aa: CASSSDSGRHNAFF

abundance: NA
d_gene: NA
v_gene: TRBV6-5
j_gene: TRBJ2-1
CDR3nt: TGTGCCAGCAGGTCTACTGGACTCCCTGTCCCGTTCTTC
CDR3aa: CASRSTGLPVPFF

abundance: NA
d_gene: TRBD1
v_gene: TRBV6-6
j_gene: TRBJ1-2
CDR3nt: TGTGCCAGCAGTCCCGGGACAGGGGTAATCGAAGGAGCTAACTATGGCTACACCTTC
CDR3aa: CASSPGTGVIEGANYGYTF

abundance: NA
d_gene: NA
v_gene: TRBV27
j_gene: TRBJ2-7
CDR3nt: TGTGCCAGCAGTTTGGCCAGTTCCTACGAGCAGTACTTC
CDR3aa: CASSLASSYEQYF

abundance: many
d_gene: NA
v_gene: TRBV4-1
j_gene: TRBJ2-7
CDR3nt: TGCGCCAGCAGCCAAGGGGAGTACGAGCAGTACTTC
CDR3aa: CASSQGEYEQYF

abundance: NA
d_gene: NA
v_gene: TRBV7-6
j_gene: TRBJ1-6
CDR3nt: TGTGCCAGCAGCCTCGGGGGGGTTAACTCCTATAATTCACCCCTCCACTTT
CDR3aa: CASSLGGVNSYNSPLHF

abundance: NA
d_gene: TRBD2
v_gene: TRBV4-2
j_gene: TRBJ2-7
CDR3nt: TGTGCCAGCAGCCCCGGGACTAGCGGGATCGCCTACGAGCAGTACTTC
CDR3aa: CASSPGTSGIAYEQYF

abundance: NA
d_gene: NA
v_gene: TRBV30
j_gene: TRBJ1-1
CDR3nt: TGTGCCTGGAGTCCCTCCCTCCTTAGAACTGAAGCTTTCTTT
CDR3aa: CAWSPSLLRTEAFF

abundance: NA
d_gene: TRBD1
v_gene: TRBV6-6
j_gene: TRBJ2-1
CDR3nt: TGTGCCAGCGCCTCCCCGGACAGGCAAGCCTACAATGAGCAGTTCTTC
CDR3aa: CASASPDRQAYNEQFF

abundance: NA
d_gene: TRBD1
v_gene: TRBV15
j_gene: TRBJ2-2
CDR3nt: TGTGCCACCAGCAGAGATCGCGGCAGGGGGTTCTCCGGGGAGCTGTTTTTT
CDR3aa: CATSRDRGRGFSGELFF

abundance: NA
d_gene: NA
v_gene: TRBV6-5
j_gene: TRBJ1-5
CDR3nt: TGTGCCAGCAGTCCCACCGGGAGAAGCAATCAGCCCCAGCATTTT
CDR3aa: CASSPTGRSNQPQHF

abundance: once
d_gene: NA
v_gene: TRBV19
j_gene: TRBJ2-7
CDR3nt: TGTGCCAGTAGTATGCGTGTTCAGGACTACGAGCAGTACTTC
CDR3aa: CASSMRVQDYEQYF

abundance: NA
d_gene: NA
v_gene: TRBV3-1/TRBV3-2
j_gene: TRBJ2-7
CDR3nt: TGTGCCAGCAGCCAACTATCCACCTACGAGCAGTACTTC
CDR3aa: CASSQLSTYEQYF

abundance: NA
d_gene: NA
v_gene: TRBV19
j_gene: TRBJ2-3
CDR3nt: TGTGCCAGTAGTATGGATCGCCAGGGGGGTGGAGATACGCAGTATTTT
CDR3aa: CASSMDRQGGGDTQYF

abundance: NA
d_gene: NA
v_gene: TRBV5-6
j_gene: TRBJ1-1
CDR3nt: TGTGCCAGCAGCTTGCCCCCGAGGGCGAACACTGAAGCTTTCTTT
CDR3aa: CASSLPPRANTEAFF

abundance: NA
d_gene: TRBD2
v_gene: TRBV19
j_gene: TRBJ2-1
CDR3nt: TGTGCCAGTAGTATAGGGGCACCGGGACTAGCGGGAGCATACAATGAGCAGTTCTTC
CDR3aa: CASSIGAPGLAGAYNEQFF

abundance: NA
d_gene: NA
v_gene: TRBV7-9
j_gene: TRBJ1-2
CDR3nt: TGTGCCAGCAGCTTAGTTAGTGTGGCTAACTATGGCTACACCTTC
CDR3aa: CASSLVSVANYGYTF

abundance: few
d_gene: TRBD1
v_gene: TRBV4-2
j_gene: TRBJ2-1
CDR3nt: TGTGCCAGCAGAGCTACAGGGGAGAATGAGCAGTTCTTC
CDR3aa: CASRATGENEQFF

abundance: NA
d_gene: TRBD1
v_gene: TRBV27
j_gene: TRBJ1-1
CDR3nt: TGTGCCAGCAGTTTATTGGGACAGGCAGGATCCGTGAACACTGAAGCTTTCTTT
CDR3aa: CASSLLGQAGSVNTEAFF

abundance: once
d_gene: NA
v_gene: TRBV5-1
j_gene: TRBJ1-3
CDR3nt: TGCGCCAGCAGCTCGGGGACACCCAGCGGGGTTTCTGGAAACACCATATATTTT
CDR3aa: CASSSGTPSGVSGNTIYF